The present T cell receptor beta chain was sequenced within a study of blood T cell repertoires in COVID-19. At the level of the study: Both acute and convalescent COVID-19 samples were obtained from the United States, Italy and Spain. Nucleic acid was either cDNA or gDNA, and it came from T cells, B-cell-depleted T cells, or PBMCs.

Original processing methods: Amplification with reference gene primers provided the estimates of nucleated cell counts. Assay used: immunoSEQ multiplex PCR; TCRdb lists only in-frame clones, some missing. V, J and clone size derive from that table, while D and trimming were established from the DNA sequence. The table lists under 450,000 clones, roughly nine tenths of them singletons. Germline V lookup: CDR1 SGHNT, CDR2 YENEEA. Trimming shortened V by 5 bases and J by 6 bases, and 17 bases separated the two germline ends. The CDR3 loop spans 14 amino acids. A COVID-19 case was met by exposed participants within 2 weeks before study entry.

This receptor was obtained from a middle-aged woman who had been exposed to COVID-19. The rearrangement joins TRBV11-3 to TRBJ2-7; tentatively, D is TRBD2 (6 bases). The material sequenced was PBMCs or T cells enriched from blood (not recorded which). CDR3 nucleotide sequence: TGTGCCAGCAGCACCTCCCGGGGGAGTGGCGAGCAGTACTTC. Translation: CASSTSRGSGEQYF.